This T cell receptor beta chain was documented in a study of Ad26.COV2.S vaccination and SARS-CoV-2 variants. Study background: As a participant in COV1001, the donor was in the Ad26.COV2.S trial arm. Ad26.COV2.S given intramuscularly, once or twice 56 days apart.

CDR3 length: 14 amino acids. The V end was cut by 4 bases, the J end by 8 bases, with 14 bases between. Germline V CDR1 and CDR2: LNHNV, YYDKDF (reference sequence). Method: immunoSEQ multiplex PCR; TCRdb's copy keeps in-frame clones and lacks some. The sample holds 300,000 to 400,000 clones, 87% seen once. Broader study findings: Vaccine and placebo recipients had similar non-spike TCR breadth.

Treatment indicated: around 19 received Ad26.COV2.S at low or high dose, single or two shots; about 5 received placebo; per-sample allocation not given. Day 63 after the first vaccine or placebo injection was the time point for sampling. This clone was observed once. No antigen is known for it. This sequence originates from a person aged 18 to 59 who received the Ad26.COV2.S COVID-19 vaccine or a placebo. This sequence joins TRBV15 and TRBJ1-4; no firm D call. The material sequenced was peripheral blood, taken in a trial of Ad26.COV2.S vaccine versus placebo. The CDR3 loop reads CATSNNFPGEKLFF. CDR3 nucleotides: TGTGCCACCAGCAATAACTTCCCCGGGGAAAAACTGTTTTTT.